The sequence of this T cell receptor (beta chain) was determined in a study of regulatory T cells in long-lasting Graves disease. Overall study context: Treatment with antithyroid drugs for over 5 years, together with positive TSH receptor antibodies, meant persistent Graves' disease. Study findings and constraints: Possibly, too few samples lowered accuracy.

This CDR3 contains 14 residues. The germline V gene encodes CDR1 SNHLY and CDR2 FYNNEI. J lost 0 bases, V lost 6 bases, and 0 bases had no gene match. Arm-PCR of CDR3 regions and iRepertoire HTBI primers were used to build TCR beta libraries. TCRdb independently ran MiXCR on the multiplex PCR reads; one entry per CDR3 protein. This sample has more than 650,000 distinct CDR3 sequences; about 30% occur once, and the top ten carry around 42%. This clonotype was observed at least ten times. Its cognate antigen is unknown. Time point of the sample: persistent/refractory GD, antithyroid drugs over 5 years with positive TRAb. The TCR library used RNA extracted from PBMCs.

This chain uses TRBV2 with TRBJ2-7; 12 nucleotides line up with TRBD2. Material: peripheral blood mononuclear cells (PBMCs), obtained when the disease was refractory, from a patient treated with antithyroid drugs. This sequence was found in a female donor with Graves disease. The CDR3: CASRTSGSSYEQYF. The CDR3 DNA sequence: TGTGCCAGCAGGACTAGCGGGAGCTCCTACGAGCAGTACTTC.